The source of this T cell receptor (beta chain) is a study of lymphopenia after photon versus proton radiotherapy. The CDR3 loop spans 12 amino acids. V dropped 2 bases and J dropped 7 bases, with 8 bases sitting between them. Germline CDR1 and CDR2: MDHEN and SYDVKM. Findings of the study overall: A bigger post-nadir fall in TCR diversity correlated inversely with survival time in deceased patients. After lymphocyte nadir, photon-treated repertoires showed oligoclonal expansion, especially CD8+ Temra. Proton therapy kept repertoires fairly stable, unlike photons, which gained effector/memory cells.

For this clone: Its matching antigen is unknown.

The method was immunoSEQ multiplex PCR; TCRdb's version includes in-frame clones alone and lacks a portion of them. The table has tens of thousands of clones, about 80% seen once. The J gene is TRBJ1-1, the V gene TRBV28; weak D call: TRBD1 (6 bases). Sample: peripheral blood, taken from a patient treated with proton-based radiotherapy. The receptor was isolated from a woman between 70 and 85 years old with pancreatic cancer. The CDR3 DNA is TGTGCCAGCAGTTTAAGACAGGTTGAAGCTTTCTTT. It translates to CASSLRQVEAFF.